Shown below are 15 T cell receptor beta chains from a single sample sequenced in a study of shared clonotypes between healthy human individuals. Profiling relied on immunoSEQ multiplex PCR, and the TCRdb table lists in-frame clones only, not all of them. The sample holds 450,000 to 500,000 clones, 70% to 80% seen once. The sample was PBMCs. These receptors were obtained from a woman between 35 and 50 years old in good health. Some clones in this sample may be carry-over from other donors' samples.

V and J are TRBV29-1 and TRBJ2-7, with D possibly matching TRBD1 (6 bases). The CDR3 totals 13 residues. V lost 3 bases and J 4 bases, leaving 13 bases between the germline ends. In germline, CDR1 is SQVTM, CDR2 ANQGSEA. The chain's CDR3 is CSVEDSTAYEQYF. The CDR3 bases are TGCAGCGTTGAGGACAGCACGGCGTACGAGCAGTACTTC.

V and J are TRBV28 and TRBJ2-5, with 8 bases aligning to TRBD2. The germline V gene has CDR1 MDHEN and CDR2 SYDVKM. V dropped 7 bases and J dropped 10; count of bases not matched to a gene: 17. This CDR3 spans 15 amino acids. The CDR3 reads CASTLKGGRSKGQYF. CDR3 DNA: TGTGCCAGCACCCTTAAGGGCGGGAGGAGTAAGGGCCAGTACTTC.

Of note for this clone: Other DNA sequences in the sample encode the same CDR3. The chain has TRBV6-5 and TRBJ2-7; 9 nucleotides agree with TRBD1. Germline V gene sequence: CDR1 MNHEY, CDR2 SVGAGI. Losses at the gene ends were 5 bases for V and 3 bases for J; bases not matched to a gene: 2. This CDR3 spans 13 amino acids. The CDR3 DNA reads as TGTGCCAGCAGTCTGGGACAGGGCTACGAGCAGTACTTC. Protein product: CASSLGQGYEQYF.

The sample holds a few counts of this clone. In DNA form, the CDR3 reads TGTGCCAGCAGCGTCGGACAGGGTGGTCAGCCCCAGCATTTT. This gives the protein CASSVGQGGQPQHF. This chain links TRBV9 with TRBJ1-5; TRBD1 matches at 8 bases. The CDR3 is made up of 14 amino acids. Trimming took 2 bases from V and 6 from J; bases not matched to a gene: 4. Germline V CDR1 and CDR2: SGDLS, YYNGEE.

This rearrangement joins TRBV7-6 to TRBJ2-7; tentative D call: TRBD2 (6 bases). V dropped 1 base and J dropped 7 bases, with 11 bases sitting between them. CDR3 length: 13 amino acids. Germline lookup yields CDR1 SGHVS and CDR2 FNYEAQ. CDR3 DNA: TGTGCCAGCAGCTTAGGTGGAGGGAGGGAGCAGTACTTC. Its protein product is CASSLGGGREQYF. Variable domain in full (rest from reference TRBV7-6 and TRBJ2-7): GAGVSQSPRYKVTKRGQDVALRCDPISGHVSLYWYRQALGQGPEFLTYFNYEAQQDKSGLPNDRFSAERPEGSISTLTIQRTEQRDSAMYRCASSLGGGREQYFGPGTRLTVT.

This chain links TRBV7-9 with TRBJ1-1; D is ambiguous. V was trimmed by 1 base and J by 0 bases, leaving 9 bases between them. This CDR3 is 15 amino acids long. The germline gives CDR1 SEHNR, CDR2 FQNEAQ (reference sequence). CDR3 DNA sequence: TGTGCCAGCAGCTTAGTAAGGAACATGAACACTGAAGCTTTCTTT. It translates to CASSLVRNMNTEAFF.

The rearrangement uses TRBV7-6 and TRBJ1-2, with 11 bases matching TRBD1. Germline CDR1 is SGHVS and CDR2 is FNYEAQ. The length of the CDR3 is 15 residues. V shed 3 bases, J shed 6 bases, and the junction held 6 bases outside the gene matches. The CDR3 sequence is CASSFGQGANHGYTF. As DNA, the CDR3 is TGTGCCAGCAGCTTTGGACAGGGGGCCAACCATGGCTACACCTTC.

The V gene is TRBV9, the J gene TRBJ2-3, with no clear D. The CDR3 sequence is 15 residues long. Germline V gives CDR1 SGDLS, CDR2 YYNGEE. Between the trimmed V and J ends, which lost 0 bases and 4 bases, there was a span of 12 bases. The CDR3 loop is CASSVEVVGPDTQYF. CDR3 sequence (DNA): TGTGCCAGCAGCGTAGAGGTGGTGGGTCCAGATACGCAGTATTTT. The full variable domain, with the rest looked up from reference TRBV9 and TRBJ2-3, is DSGVTQTPKHLITATGQRVTLRCSPRSGDLSVYWYQQSLDQGLQFLIQYYNGEERAKGNILERFSAQQFPDLHSELNLSSLELGDSALYFCASSVEVVGPDTQYFGPGTRLTVL.

V usage is TRBV6-6 and J usage is TRBJ2-5; 9 bases match TRBD1. The CDR3 runs 13 residues. The V gene's germline CDR1 is MNHNY and CDR2 SVGAGI (reference sequence). The V and J ends lost 7 bases and 7 bases, in that order; junction bases with no gene match: 7. The CDR3 spells CASKGQGKRTQYF. The CDR3 nucleotides read TGTGCCAGCAAGGGACAGGGAAAGCGGACCCAGTACTTC.

This chain joins TRBV6-6 and TRBJ2-4, with D uncertain. The germline V gene has CDR1 MNHNY and CDR2 SVGAGI (reference sequence). Trimming left V 6 bases short and J 1 base short, with 7 bases between. The CDR3 runs 13 residues. Here the CDR3 reads CASRGPAKNIQYF. DNA of the CDR3: TGTGCCAGCAGAGGTCCGGCCAAAAACATTCAGTACTTC.

The V and J genes are TRBV10-1 and TRBJ2-2; D is undetermined. V dropped 8 bases and J dropped 0 bases, with 7 bases sitting between them. CDR1 is WNHNN, CDR2 SYGVQD, per germline (reference sequence). The CDR3 contains 13 residues. The CDR3 reads CASGISNTGELFF. The CDR3 DNA is TGCGCCAGCGGGATTTCGAACACCGGGGAGCTGTTTTTT.

This clone appeared a few times. The chain has TRBV2 and TRBJ2-3; 10 nucleotides align to TRBD2. The CDR3 has 14 amino acids. Germline V lookup: CDR1 SNHLY, CDR2 FYNNEI. After removal of 4 bases from V and 5 bases from J, the junction contained 3 bases not matched to a gene. The DNA of the CDR3 is TGTGCCAGCAGTGGTGTAGCGGGAGGAGATACGCAGTATTTT. Translating it yields CASSGVAGGDTQYF. Drawing the rest from reference TRBV2 and TRBJ2-3, the complete variable domain is EPEVTQTPSHQVTQMGQEVILRCVPISNHLYFYWYRQILGQKVEFLVSFYNNEISEKSEIFDDQFSVERPDGSNFTLKIRSTKLEDSAMYFCASSGVAGGDTQYFGPGTRLTVL.

The genes are TRBV7-2 and TRBJ2-1, with TRBD2 identical over 15 bases. Germline trimming cut 1 base from V and 4 bases from J; bases unmatched to any gene: 2. Germline values: CDR1 SGHTA, CDR2 FQGNSA. The length of the CDR3 is 17 residues. The CDR3 nucleotides read TGTGCCAGCAGCTTAGTAGGACTAGCGGGAGGGTACAATGAGCAGTTCTTC. Protein product: CASSLVGLAGGYNEQFF.

V usage is TRBV29-1 and J usage is TRBJ1-2; 7 bases align to TRBD1. Germline V gene data show CDR1 as SQVTM and CDR2 as ANQGSEA. With 6 bases clipped from V and 7 bases from J, the junction kept 8 bases outside the gene matches. The CDR3 extends over 12 amino acids. The CDR3 DNA reads as TGCAGCGTCGGAACAGGGGCGGGTGGCTACACCTTC. The encoded protein is CSVGTGAGGYTF. The full variable domain, its missing parts supplied by reference TRBV29-1 and TRBJ1-2, is SAVISQKPSRDICQRGTSLTIQCQVDSQVTMMFWYRQQPGQSLTLIATANQGSEATYESGFVIDKFPISRPNLTFSTLTVSNMSPEDSSIYLCSVGTGAGGYTFGSGTRLTVV.

This clone was counted once. The chain is built from TRBV11-2 and TRBJ2-7; 9 bases agree with TRBD1. V trimming: 5 bases; J trimming: 3 bases; junction bases outside the gene matches: 11. Germline V gene lookup returns CDR1 SGHAT and CDR2 FQNNGV. This CDR3 spans 16 amino acids. The DNA for the CDR3 is TGTGCCAGCAGCCTGGGGGGTACAGGGGGCCACTACGAGCAGTACTTC. Its translation: CASSLGGTGGHYEQYF.